What follows are 18 T cell receptor beta chains derived from one specimen sequenced in a study of human CD8 memory T cell subsets. Construction of TCR beta libraries was accomplished by means of UMI-labeled 5' RACE. From the 5' RACE reads, TCRdb lists one entry per CDR3 protein and no DNA. The sample totals 7,500 to 9,000 distinct CDR3 sequences. Exhausted-like traits marked the TPEX cells, which were CCR7+ PD-1+ TIGIT+ early memory CD8+ T cells. The sequencing input was CD8+ T cells from PBMCs. The receptors come from a human donor in good health.

The rearrangement links TRBV9 to TRBJ2-1; the TCRdb D gene call, TRBD2, has no DNA to confirm it. This CDR3 spans 14 amino acids. The germline V gene has CDR1 SGDLS and CDR2 YYNGEE. The CDR3 sequence is CASSVDGGENEQFF.

The chain recombines TRBV4-3 with TRBJ1-2; no DNA is available, so the TRBD1 call from TCRdb remains unchecked. This CDR3 has 14 residues. Germline lookup yields CDR1 LGHNA and CDR2 YSLEER. The CDR3 loop is CASSQVQGYYGYTF.

V and J are TRBV19 and TRBJ2-2; TCRdb's D call, TRBD2, is unchecked because there is no DNA. This CDR3 contains 19 residues. Germline values: CDR1 LNHDA, CDR2 SQIVND (reference sequence). CDR3 sequence: CASSIPPIRLAGGTGELFF.

This chain connects TRBV27 to TRBJ2-1; TCRdb picks TRBD1, but there is no DNA to check that call. The length of the CDR3 is 16 residues. From germline, CDR1 is MNHEY and CDR2 SMNVEV (reference sequence). CDR3 residues: CASSLSWAGLGNEQFF.

Its frequency marks this clonotype as medium-sized. The chain has TRBV7-2 and TRBJ2-3; the TCRdb D gene call, TRBD1, has no DNA to confirm it. The germline gives CDR1 SGHTA, CDR2 FQGNSA. The CDR3 has 12 amino acids. This CDR3 is CASRGGTGRQYF. The full variable domain, rest sourced from reference TRBV7-2 and TRBJ2-3, is GAGVSQSPSNKVTEKGKDVELRCDPISGHTALYWYRQSLGQGLEFLIYFQGNSAPDKSGLPSDRFSAERTGGSVSTLTIQRTQQEDSAVYLCASRGGTGRQYFGPGTRLTVL.

The CDR3 region is CASATLGGASDEQFF. V usage is TRBV6-6 and J usage is TRBJ2-1; TCRdb picks TRBD1, but there is no DNA to check that call. The CDR3 is 15 amino acids. Germline-derived CDR1 and CDR2 are MNHNY and SVGAGI (reference sequence).

The rearrangement links TRBV19 to TRBJ2-7; as DNA is missing, the TRBD2 call by TCRdb cannot be tested. CDR3 length equals 13 residues. Germline V lookup: CDR1 LNHDA, CDR2 SQIVND (reference sequence). The CDR3 loop is CATTTSAAGEQYF.

The rearrangement joins TRBV27 to TRBJ2-7; TCRdb's D call, TRBD2, is unchecked because there is no DNA. This CDR3 is 13 amino acids long. CDR1 and CDR2 (germline): MNHEY, SMNVEV (reference sequence). CDR3 protein: CASIARDSYEQYF.

This clonotype ranks as medium-sized in terms of frequency. The chain combines TRBV4-3 with TRBJ1-4; TCRdb proposes TRBD1, but this gene call is untestable without DNA. Germline loops: CDR1 LGHNA, CDR2 YSLEER. The CDR3 runs 16 residues. CDR3: CASSQDWTGRREKLFF.

This chain links TRBV20-1 with TRBJ2-3; TCRdb selects TRBD1, and the lack of DNA leaves this call unchecked. The CDR3 covers 16 residues. The germline V gene encodes CDR1 DFQATT and CDR2 SNEGSKA (reference sequence). This chain's CDR3 is CSARDRAGLSTDTQYF.

This clonotype is identified as medium-sized from frequency. The CDR3 sequence: CASRQGTQPQHF. The rearrangement links TRBV6-2 or TRBV6-3 to TRBJ1-5; TCRdb selects TRBD1, and the lack of DNA leaves this call unchecked. Germline-derived CDR1 and CDR2 are MNHEY and SVGEGT. This CDR3 comprises 12 residues.

In terms of frequency, this clonotype is medium-sized. The chain couples TRBV7-9 to TRBJ2-3; TCRdb's D call, TRBD1, is unchecked because there is no DNA. The CDR3 is made up of 15 amino acids. Germline CDR1 SEHNR, CDR2 FQNEAQ (reference sequence). This chain's CDR3 is CASSLVRRGIQTQYF.

The V and J genes are TRBV20-1 and TRBJ2-3; no DNA is available, so the TRBD2 call from TCRdb remains unchecked. Per germline, CDR1 DFQATT and CDR2 SNEGSKA (reference sequence). The CDR3 spans 15 residues. The CDR3 here is CSASPRGRGADTQYF.

The rearrangement uses TRBV28 and TRBJ2-7; no DNA is available, so the TRBD2 call from TCRdb remains unchecked. The germline gives CDR1 MDHEN, CDR2 SYDVKM. The CDR3 is 14 amino acids. The CDR3 loop is CASSPLSSGSFLDF.

This chain uses TRBV7-9 with TRBJ2-7; TCRdb reports TRBD1, a call that lacks DNA to check it against. The germline gives CDR1 SEHNR, CDR2 FQNEAQ (reference sequence). The CDR3 has 17 residues. CDR3 loop: CASSSPRGNLNLYEQYF.

The chain joins TRBV2 to TRBJ2-5; TCRdb designates TRBD2, a call that cannot be tested without DNA. The CDR3 runs to 15 residues. Germline V gene lookup returns CDR1 SNHLY and CDR2 FYNNEI. The CDR3 loop is CASSASGGLQETQYF.

The chain employs TRBV12-5 and TRBJ1-2; TCRdb proposes TRBD1, but this gene call is untestable without DNA. The CDR3 runs to 16 residues. CDR1 LGHNT and CDR2 FRNRAP come from the germline V gene. The CDR3 is CAGDQDQGAWNYGYTF.

This chain links TRBV6-5 with TRBJ2-7; TCRdb's D call, TRBD1, is unchecked because there is no DNA. CDR3 length equals 14 residues. The germline V gene has CDR1 MNHEY and CDR2 SVGAGI. The CDR3 protein is CASSTRAGVDEQYF.